Below, one T cell receptor (beta chain) is given with its context. No antigen is known for it. Using quantitative 5'-RACE with molecular barcodes, the authors made TCR beta libraries. MiXCR, run by TCRdb on the 5' RACE reads, gives a single entry per CDR3 protein. The sample carries some 840,000 distinct CDR3 sequences, roughly 12% recorded once. This CDR3 is built from 14 residues. The germline V gene has CDR1 SQVTM and CDR2 ANQGSEA. V lost 5 bases and J lost 2; bases outside the gene matches: 4. This sample was taken from a study of CD8 T cells in ankylosing spondylitis. Findings of the study overall: Among TCR beta sequences, a motif of several highly homologous variants appeared characteristic of ankylosing spondylitis blood. Earlier work had already found some motif variants in reactive arthritis synovial fluid and blood. Significantly higher representation of disease-linked clones was reported for matched ankylosing spondylitis synovial fluid. CD8+ cells made up the disease-linked clones, which were relatively rare in peripheral blood.

This sequence joins TRBV29-1 and TRBJ2-3; TRBD2 matches 10 bases. The sequencing sample was made of blood, either unsorted or a sorted T cell fraction (not recorded which). This receptor was taken from a male donor with ankylosing spondylitis. The CDR3 DNA reads as TGCAGCGTTATACTAGCGGGGTTCACAGATACGCAGTATTTT. Its protein is CSVILAGFTDTQYF.